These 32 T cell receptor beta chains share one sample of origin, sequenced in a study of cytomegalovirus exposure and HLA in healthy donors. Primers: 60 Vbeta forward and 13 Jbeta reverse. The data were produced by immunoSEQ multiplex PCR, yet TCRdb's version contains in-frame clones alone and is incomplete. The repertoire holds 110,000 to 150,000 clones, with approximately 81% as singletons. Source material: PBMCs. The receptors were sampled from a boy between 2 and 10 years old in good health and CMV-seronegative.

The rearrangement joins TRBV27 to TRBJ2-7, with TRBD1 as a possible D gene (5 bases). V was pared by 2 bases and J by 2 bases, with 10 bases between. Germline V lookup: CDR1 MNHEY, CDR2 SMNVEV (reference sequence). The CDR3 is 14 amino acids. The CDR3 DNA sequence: TGTGCCAGCAGTTTAAGACAGCTCCCCTACGAGCAGTACTTC. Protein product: CASSLRQLPYEQYF.

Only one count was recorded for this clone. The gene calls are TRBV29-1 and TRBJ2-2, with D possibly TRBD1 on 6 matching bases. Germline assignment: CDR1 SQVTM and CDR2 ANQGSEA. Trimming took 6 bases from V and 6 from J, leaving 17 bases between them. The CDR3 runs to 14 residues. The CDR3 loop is CSVATGSIAGELFF. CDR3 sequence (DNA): TGCAGCGTCGCGACAGGTTCGATCGCCGGGGAGCTGTTTTTT.

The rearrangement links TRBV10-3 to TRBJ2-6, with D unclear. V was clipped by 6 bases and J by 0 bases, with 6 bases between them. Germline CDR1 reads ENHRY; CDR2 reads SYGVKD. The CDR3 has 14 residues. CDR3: CAIRQSSGANVLTF. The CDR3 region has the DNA TGTGCCATCAGACAGAGCTCTGGGGCCAACGTCCTGACTTTC.

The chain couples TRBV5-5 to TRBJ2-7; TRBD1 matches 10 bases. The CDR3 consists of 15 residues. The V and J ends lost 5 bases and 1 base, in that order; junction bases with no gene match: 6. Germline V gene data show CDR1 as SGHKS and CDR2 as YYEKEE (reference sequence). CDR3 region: CASRSGTGVSYEQYF. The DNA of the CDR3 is TGTGCCAGCAGAAGTGGGACAGGGGTTTCCTACGAGCAGTACTTC.

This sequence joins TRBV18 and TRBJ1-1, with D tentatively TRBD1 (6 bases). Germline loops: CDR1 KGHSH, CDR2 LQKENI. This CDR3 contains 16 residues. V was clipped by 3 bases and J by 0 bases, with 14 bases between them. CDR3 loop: CASSPPGDRVNTEAFF. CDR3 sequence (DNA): TGTGCCAGCTCACCGCCAGGGGATCGGGTGAACACTGAAGCTTTCTTT.

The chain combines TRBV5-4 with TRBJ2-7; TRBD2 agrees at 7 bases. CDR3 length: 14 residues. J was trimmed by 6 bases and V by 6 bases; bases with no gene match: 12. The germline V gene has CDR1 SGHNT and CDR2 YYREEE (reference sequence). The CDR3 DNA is TGTGCCAGCAACTCGGGGGGAGAACGAAGCGAGCAGTACTTC. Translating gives CASNSGGERSEQYF.

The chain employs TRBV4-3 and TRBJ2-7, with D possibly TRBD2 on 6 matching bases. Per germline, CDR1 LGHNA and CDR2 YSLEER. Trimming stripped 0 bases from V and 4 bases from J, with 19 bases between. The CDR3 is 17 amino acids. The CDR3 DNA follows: TGCGCCAGCAGCCAAGACTTACGGGTGGCGGGAATATACGAGCAGTACTTC. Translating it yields CASSQDLRVAGIYEQYF.

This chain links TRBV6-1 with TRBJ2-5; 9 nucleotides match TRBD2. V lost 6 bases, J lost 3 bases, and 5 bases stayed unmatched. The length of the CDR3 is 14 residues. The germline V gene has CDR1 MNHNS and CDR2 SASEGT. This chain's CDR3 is CASRTSGYKETQYF. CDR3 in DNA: TGTGCCAGCAGGACTAGCGGTTATAAAGAGACCCAGTACTTC.

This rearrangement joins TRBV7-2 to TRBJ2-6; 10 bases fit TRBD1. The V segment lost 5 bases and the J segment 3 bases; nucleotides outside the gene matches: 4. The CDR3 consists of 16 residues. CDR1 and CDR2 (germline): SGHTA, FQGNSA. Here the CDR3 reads CASSATGGYGANVLTF. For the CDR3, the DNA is TGTGCCAGCAGCGCGACAGGGGGCTATGGGGCCAACGTCCTGACTTTC.

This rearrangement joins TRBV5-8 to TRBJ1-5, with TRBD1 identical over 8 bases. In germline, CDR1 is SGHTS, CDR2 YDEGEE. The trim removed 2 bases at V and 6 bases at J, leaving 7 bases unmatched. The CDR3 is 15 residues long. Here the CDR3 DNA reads TGTGCCAGCAGCTTCAGGGGGCCGGGGTTTCAGCCCCAGCATTTT. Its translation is CASSFRGPGFQPQHF.

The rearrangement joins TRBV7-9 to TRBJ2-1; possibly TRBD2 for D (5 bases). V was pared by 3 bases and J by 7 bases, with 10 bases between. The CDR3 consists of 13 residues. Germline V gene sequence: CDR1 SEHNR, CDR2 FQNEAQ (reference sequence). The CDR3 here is CASSLPRVNEQFF. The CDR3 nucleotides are TGTGCCAGCAGCTTGCCGAGGGTGAATGAGCAGTTCTTC.

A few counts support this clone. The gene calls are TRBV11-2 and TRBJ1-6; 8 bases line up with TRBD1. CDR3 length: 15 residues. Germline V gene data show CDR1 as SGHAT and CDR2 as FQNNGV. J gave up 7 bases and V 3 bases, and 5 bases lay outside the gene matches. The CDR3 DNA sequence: TGTGCCAGCAGCTTGATGACAGGGGTAAATTCACCCCTCCACTTT. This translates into CASSLMTGVNSPLHF.

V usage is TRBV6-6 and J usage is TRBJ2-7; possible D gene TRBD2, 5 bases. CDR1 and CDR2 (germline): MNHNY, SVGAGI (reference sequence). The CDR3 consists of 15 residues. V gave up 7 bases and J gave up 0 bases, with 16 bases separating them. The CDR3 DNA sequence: TGTGCCAGCAATGTCGAGCGGTCGAGCTCCTACGAGCAGTACTTC. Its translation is CASNVERSSSYEQYF.

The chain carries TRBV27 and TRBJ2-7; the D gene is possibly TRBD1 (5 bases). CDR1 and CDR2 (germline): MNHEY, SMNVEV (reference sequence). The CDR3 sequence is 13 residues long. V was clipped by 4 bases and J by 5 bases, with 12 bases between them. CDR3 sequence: CASSSTEIHEQYF. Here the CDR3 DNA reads TGTGCCAGCAGTTCGACAGAGATCCACGAGCAGTACTTC.

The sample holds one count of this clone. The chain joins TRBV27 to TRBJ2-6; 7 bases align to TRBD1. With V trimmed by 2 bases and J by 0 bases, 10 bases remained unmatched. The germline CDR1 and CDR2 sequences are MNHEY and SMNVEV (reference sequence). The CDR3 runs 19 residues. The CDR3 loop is CASSLLGQDLYSGANVLTF. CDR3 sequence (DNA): TGTGCCAGCAGTTTACTAGGACAGGATCTATACTCTGGGGCCAACGTCCTGACTTTC.

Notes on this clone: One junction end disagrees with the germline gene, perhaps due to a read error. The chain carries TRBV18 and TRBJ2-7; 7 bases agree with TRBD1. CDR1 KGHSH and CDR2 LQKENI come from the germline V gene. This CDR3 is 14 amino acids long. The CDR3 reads CAGSVPGQYYEQYF. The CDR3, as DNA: TGTGCCGGCTCAGTTCCGGGACAGTACTACGAGCAGTACTTC.

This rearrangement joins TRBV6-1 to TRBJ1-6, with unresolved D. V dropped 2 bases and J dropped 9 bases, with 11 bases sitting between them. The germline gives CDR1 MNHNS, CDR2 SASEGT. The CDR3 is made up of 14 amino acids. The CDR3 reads CASSETGLISPLHF. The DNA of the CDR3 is TGTGCCAGCAGTGAAACGGGTTTAATTTCACCCCTCCACTTT.

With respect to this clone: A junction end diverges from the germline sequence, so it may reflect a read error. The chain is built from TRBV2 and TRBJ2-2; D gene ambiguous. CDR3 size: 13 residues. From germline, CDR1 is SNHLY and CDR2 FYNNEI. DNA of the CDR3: TGTGTCAGCAGCCCAAGCGTCGCTCCGGAGCTGTTTTTT. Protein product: CVSSPSVAPELFF.

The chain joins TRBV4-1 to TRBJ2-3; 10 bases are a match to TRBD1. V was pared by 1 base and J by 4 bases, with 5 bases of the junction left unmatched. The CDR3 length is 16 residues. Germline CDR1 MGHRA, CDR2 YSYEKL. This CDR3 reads CASSQVTGGSSDTQYF. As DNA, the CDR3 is TGCGCCAGCAGCCAAGTGACAGGGGGCTCGTCAGATACGCAGTATTTT.

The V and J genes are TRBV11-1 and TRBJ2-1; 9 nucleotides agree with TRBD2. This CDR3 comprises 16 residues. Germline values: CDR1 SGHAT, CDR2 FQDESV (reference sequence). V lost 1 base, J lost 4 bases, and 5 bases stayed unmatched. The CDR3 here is CASSLDLAGAYNEQFF. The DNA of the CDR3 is TGTGCCAGCAGCTTAGATTTAGCGGGAGCTTACAATGAGCAGTTCTTC.

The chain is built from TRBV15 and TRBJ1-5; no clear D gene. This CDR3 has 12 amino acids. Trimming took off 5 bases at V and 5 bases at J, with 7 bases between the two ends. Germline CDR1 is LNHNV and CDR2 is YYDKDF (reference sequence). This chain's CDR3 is CATSRRDQPQHF. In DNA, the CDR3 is TGTGCCACCAGCCGCCGAGATCAGCCCCAGCATTTT.

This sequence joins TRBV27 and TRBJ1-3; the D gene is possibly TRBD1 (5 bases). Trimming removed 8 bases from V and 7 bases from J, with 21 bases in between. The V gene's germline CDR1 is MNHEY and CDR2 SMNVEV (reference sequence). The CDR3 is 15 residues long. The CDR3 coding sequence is TGTGCCAGCCGCAATACAGGTCCCCTCGGGAACACCATATATTTT. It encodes CASRNTGPLGNTIYF.

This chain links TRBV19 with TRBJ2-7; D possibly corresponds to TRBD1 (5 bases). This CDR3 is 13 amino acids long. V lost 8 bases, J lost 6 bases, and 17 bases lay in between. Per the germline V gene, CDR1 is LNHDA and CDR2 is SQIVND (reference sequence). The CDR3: CASGAPGFSEQYF. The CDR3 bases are TGTGCCAGTGGAGCGCCAGGGTTTAGCGAGCAGTACTTC.

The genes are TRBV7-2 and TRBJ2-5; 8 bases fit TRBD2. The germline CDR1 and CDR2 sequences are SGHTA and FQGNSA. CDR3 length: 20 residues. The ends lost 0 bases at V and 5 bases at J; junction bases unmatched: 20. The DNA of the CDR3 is TGTGCCAGCAGCTTAGCCCGCCCTTACTCGGGGGGGCTTCTTAGGGAGACCCAGTACTTC. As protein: CASSLARPYSGGLLRETQYF.

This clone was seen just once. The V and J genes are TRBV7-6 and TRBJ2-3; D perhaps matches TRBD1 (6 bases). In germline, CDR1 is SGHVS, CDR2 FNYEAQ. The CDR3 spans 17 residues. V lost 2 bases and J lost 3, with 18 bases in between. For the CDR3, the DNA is TGTGCCAGCAGCTTAACTATTAGGGGGTCCAGGACAGATACGCAGTATTTT. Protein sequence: CASSLTIRGSRTDTQYF.

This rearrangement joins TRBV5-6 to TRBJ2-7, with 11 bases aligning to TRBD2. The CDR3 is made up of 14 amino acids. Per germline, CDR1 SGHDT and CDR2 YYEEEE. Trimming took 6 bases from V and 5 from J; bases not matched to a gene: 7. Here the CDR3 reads CASKSSGRANEQYF. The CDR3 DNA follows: TGTGCCAGCAAAAGTAGCGGGAGGGCGAACGAGCAGTACTTC.

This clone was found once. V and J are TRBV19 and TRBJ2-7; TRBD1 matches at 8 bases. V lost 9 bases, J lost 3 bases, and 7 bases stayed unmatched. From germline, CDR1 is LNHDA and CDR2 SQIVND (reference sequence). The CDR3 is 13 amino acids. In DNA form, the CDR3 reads TGTGCCAGCCGGACAGGGAAGAGCTACGAGCAGTACTTC. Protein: CASRTGKSYEQYF.

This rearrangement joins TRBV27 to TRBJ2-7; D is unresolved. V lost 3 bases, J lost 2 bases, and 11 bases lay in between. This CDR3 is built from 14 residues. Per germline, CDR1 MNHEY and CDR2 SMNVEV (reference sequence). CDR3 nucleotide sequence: TGTGCCAGCAGTTTCCAGTTGTCCCCCTACGAGCAGTACTTC. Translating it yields CASSFQLSPYEQYF.

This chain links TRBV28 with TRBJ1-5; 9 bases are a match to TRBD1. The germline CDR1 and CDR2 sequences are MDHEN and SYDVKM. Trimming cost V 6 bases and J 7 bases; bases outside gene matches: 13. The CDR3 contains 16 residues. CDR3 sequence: CASSHVPGQGGQPQHF. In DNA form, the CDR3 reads TGTGCCAGCAGCCACGTGCCGGGACAGGGTGGCCAGCCCCAGCATTTT.

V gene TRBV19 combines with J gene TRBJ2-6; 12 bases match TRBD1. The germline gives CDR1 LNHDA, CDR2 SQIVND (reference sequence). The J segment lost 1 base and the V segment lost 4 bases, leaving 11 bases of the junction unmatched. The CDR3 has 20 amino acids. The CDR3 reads CASSTRGDRGLGSGANVLTF. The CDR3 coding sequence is TGTGCCAGTAGTACCCGGGGGGACAGGGGGCTTGGGTCTGGGGCCAACGTCCTGACTTTC.

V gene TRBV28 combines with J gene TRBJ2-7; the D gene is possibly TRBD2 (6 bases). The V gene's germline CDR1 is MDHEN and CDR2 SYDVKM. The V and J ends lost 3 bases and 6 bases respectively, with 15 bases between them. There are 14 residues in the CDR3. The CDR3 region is CASSFGGTFGEQYF. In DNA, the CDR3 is TGTGCCAGCAGTTTTGGGGGGACCTTTGGCGAGCAGTACTTC.

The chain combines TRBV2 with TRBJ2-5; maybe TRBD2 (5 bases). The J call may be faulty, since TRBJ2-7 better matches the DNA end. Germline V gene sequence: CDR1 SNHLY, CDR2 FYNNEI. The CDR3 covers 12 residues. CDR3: CASSGDGYEQYF. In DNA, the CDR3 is TGTGCCAGCAGCGGGGATGGGTACGAGCAGTACTTC.